This T cell receptor beta chain was sequenced for a study of regulatory T cells in long-lasting Graves disease. Findings of the study overall: Persistent Graves' disease cases displayed lower TCR diversity than newly diagnosed ones.

In its sample, this clonotype was seen many times. Its antigen is unidentified. This sample's time point: newly diagnosed GD, antithyroid drugs for less than 3 months. TCR sequences were obtained from RNA taken from PBMCs. Investigators report Graves' disease was diagnosed under American Thyroid Association guidelines. CDR3-region Arm-PCR and iRepertoire HTBI primers produced the TCR beta libraries. TCRdb ran MiXCR on the multiplex PCR reads and lists one entry per CDR3 protein. The sample includes about 470,000 distinct CDR3 sequences, 15% to 20% seen only once; the top ten take 12%. Another study also made use of these data, one on T cells in Graves' hyperthyroidism and ophthalmopathy. This second study notes: Among thyroid clonotypes expanded above 0.001, most also appeared in blood.

Sequenced material: peripheral blood mononuclear cells (PBMCs), taken at new diagnosis, from a patient treated with antithyroid drugs. This clonotype was obtained from a man aged 40-55 years with Graves disease.

This chain's CDR3 is CSASRLAGYETQYF. The CDR3 DNA reads as TGCAGTGCTAGCCGCCTAGCGGGGTACGAGACCCAGTACTTC. V and J are TRBV20-1 and TRBJ2-5, with 9 bases that match TRBD2. Germline V gives CDR1 DFQATT, CDR2 SNEGSKA (reference sequence). This CDR3 contains 14 residues. The J segment lost 5 bases and the V segment lost 3 bases, leaving 7 bases of the junction unmatched.